The 19 T cell receptor beta chains in this list originate from one sample, sequenced in a study of blood T cell repertoires in COVID-19. Sequencing used immunoSEQ multiplex PCR; TCRdb keeps in-frame clones, though not all of them. The data show some 330,000 clones, 86% seen once. The sequenced sample consisted of PBMCs or T cells enriched from blood (not recorded which). These receptors were collected from a man aged 30-40 years who had recovered from COVID-19.

CDR3 sequence (DNA): TGTGCCAGCACTAGCGGGACTTGGGAGCAGTTCTTC. This gives the protein CASTSGTWEQFF. This chain joins TRBV27 and TRBJ2-1, with 9 bases lining up with TRBD2. The CDR3 runs 12 residues. The V gene end was trimmed by 7 bases and the J gene end by 10 bases; junction bases not matched to a gene: 5. CDR1 and CDR2 (germline): MNHEY, SMNVEV (reference sequence).

Notes on this clone: Different DNA sequences within this sample yield the same CDR3. The chain employs TRBV27 and TRBJ1-5; D not certain. The germline CDR1 and CDR2 sequences are MNHEY and SMNVEV (reference sequence). The CDR3 is 14 amino acids. V was cut by 5 bases and J by 2 bases, with 10 bases left in between. Here the CDR3 reads CASSLLGGNQPQHF. The DNA for the CDR3 is TGTGCCAGCAGTCTACTAGGCGGCAATCAGCCCCAGCATTTT.

This clone was picked up a small number of times. This chain connects TRBV5-8 to TRBJ1-1; no clear D gene. Trimming pared 1 base from V and 4 bases from J, leaving 11 bases between. The CDR3 runs to 14 residues. Looked up from germline, CDR1 is SGHTS and CDR2 is YDEGEE. The CDR3 protein is CASSLLQQVTEAFF. The CDR3 DNA follows: TGTGCCAGCAGCTTGCTACAGCAGGTCACTGAAGCTTTCTTT. Variable domain in full (rest from reference TRBV5-8 and TRBJ1-1): EAGVTQSPTHLIKTRGQQATLRCSPISGHTSVYWYQQALGLGLQFLLWYDEGEERNRGNFPPRFSGRQFPNYSSELNVNALELEDSALYLCASSLLQQVTEAFFGQGTRLTVV.

The V and J genes are TRBV5-1 and TRBJ2-2, with TRBD2 identical over 10 bases. This CDR3 has 15 residues. Germline trimming cut 0 bases from V and 6 bases from J; bases unmatched to any gene: 2. CDR1 is SGHRS, CDR2 YFSETQ, per germline. The CDR3 loop is CASSLAGTSAGELFF. The CDR3 DNA sequence: TGCGCCAGCAGCTTGGCCGGGACTAGCGCCGGGGAGCTGTTTTTT.

The rearrangement joins TRBV24-1 to TRBJ2-5, with D tentatively TRBD2 (7 bases). CDR1 is KGHDR, CDR2 SFDVKD, per germline. This CDR3 region has 15 residues. Trimming shortened V by 6 bases and J by 5 bases, and 18 bases separated the two germline ends. The CDR3 DNA follows: TGTGCCACCAGTATCTATGGGGGGGCAGGGGAGACCCAGTACTTC. Translating it yields CATSIYGGAGETQYF.

The chain uses TRBV11-2 and TRBJ1-1; TRBD1 might be the D (5 bases). The CDR3 extends over 15 amino acids. Germline-derived CDR1 and CDR2 are SGHAT and FQNNGV. V was pared by 1 base and J by 1 base, with 10 bases between. CDR3: CASSLVTGRNTEAFF. The CDR3, as DNA: TGTGCCAGCAGCTTAGTAACAGGTCGGAACACTGAAGCTTTCTTT.

The J gene is TRBJ2-7, the V gene TRBV19, with 7 bases fitting TRBD1. Germline CDR1 reads LNHDA; CDR2 reads SQIVND (reference sequence). This CDR3 has 14 amino acids. The V and J ends lost 5 bases and 0 bases, in that order; junction bases with no gene match: 4. The CDR3 nucleotides read TGTGCCAGTAGTGGGGACAGTCGCTCCTACGAGCAGTACTTC. Encoded protein: CASSGDSRSYEQYF.

The gene calls are TRBV6-5 and TRBJ2-7, with D perhaps TRBD2 (6 bases). Germline CDR1 and CDR2: MNHEY and SVGAGI. The length of the CDR3 is 15 residues. The germline V and J ends were trimmed by 8 bases and 3 bases, with 20 bases remaining between them. The CDR3 DNA is TGTGCCAGCCAGGCGGGGACCGCAGTAGACTACGAGCAGTACTTC. It yields the protein CASQAGTAVDYEQYF.

The chain is built from TRBV27 and TRBJ1-2; D is possibly TRBD1 (6 bases). Germline CDR1 reads MNHEY; CDR2 reads SMNVEV (reference sequence). The ends were cut back, 2 bases at V and 8 bases at J, with 21 bases in the middle. This CDR3 has 16 residues. CDR3 sequence reads: CASSLMFGGTLRGYTF. CDR3 nucleotide sequence: TGTGCCAGCAGTTTAATGTTCGGGGGGACATTACGGGGCTACACCTTC.

This rearrangement joins TRBV28 to TRBJ1-4; 8 nucleotides agree with TRBD1. Losses at the gene ends were 6 bases for V and 14 bases for J; bases not matched to a gene: 11. CDR1 and CDR2 from the germline V gene are MDHEN and SYDVKM. There are 13 residues in the CDR3. The CDR3 DNA reads TGTGCCAGCAGACCACCGGACAGGGAGTGGCTGTTTTTT. It codes for CASRPPDREWLFF.

The genes are TRBV7-6 and TRBJ2-7; possible D gene TRBD1, 5 bases. The ends were cut back, 3 bases at V and 3 bases at J, with 9 bases in the middle. The CDR3 extends over 13 amino acids. Germline V lookup: CDR1 SGHVS, CDR2 FNYEAQ. The CDR3 loop reads CASSFGRDYEQYF. The CDR3 nucleotides are TGTGCCAGCAGCTTTGGCAGGGACTACGAGCAGTACTTC.

This chain connects TRBV27 to TRBJ2-7; 8 bases fit TRBD2. Germline V gene data show CDR1 as MNHEY and CDR2 as SMNVEV (reference sequence). The CDR3 runs to 14 residues. After removal of 5 bases from V and 12 bases from J, the junction contained 15 bases not matched to a gene. The CDR3, as DNA: TGTGCCAGCAGTACAGCCGGGACTAGGGCGGTTTGGTACTTC. Protein: CASSTAGTRAVWYF.

The chain joins TRBV4-1 to TRBJ2-3; 8 bases map to TRBD2. The length of the CDR3 is 18 residues. V lost 0 bases to trimming and J lost 2 bases; unmatched junction nucleotides: 10. Germline V gives CDR1 MGHRA, CDR2 YSYEKL. The CDR3 nucleotides read TGCGCCAGCAGCCAAGATGCGGCTAGCGGGTACCTCACAGATACGCAGTATTTT. This encodes CASSQDAASGYLTDTQYF.

This chain joins TRBV9 and TRBJ2-1; 7 nucleotides agree with TRBD2. J lost 0 bases, V lost 3 bases, and 6 bases had no gene match. Looked up from germline, CDR1 is SGDLS and CDR2 is YYNGEE. The CDR3 is 16 residues long. The CDR3 bases are TGTGCCAGCAGCGAGACTAGCTGGAGCTCCTACAATGAGCAGTTCTTC. Translated, it gives CASSETSWSSYNEQFF.

The chain recombines TRBV21-1 with TRBJ2-4; the table's D call TRBD1 went unverified against the DNA. TRBV21-1 is a pseudogene locus. The CDR3 sequence is 15 residues long. The CDR3 DNA follows: TGTGCCAGCAGCAGGGACAGGGGGCTCGTCGGCATTCAGTACTTC. Translated: CASSRDRGLVGIQYF.

The chain uses TRBV6-5 and TRBJ2-1, with a weak D call TRBD1 (6 bases). Trimming removed 2 bases from V and 3 bases from J, with 14 bases in between. Germline loops: CDR1 MNHEY, CDR2 SVGAGI. The CDR3 totals 16 residues. The CDR3 is CASSYGTGMNYNEQFF. In DNA form, the CDR3 reads TGTGCCAGCAGTTACGGCACAGGGATGAACTACAATGAGCAGTTCTTC.

The chain has TRBV4-2 and TRBJ2-2; no firm D call. Germline V lookup: CDR1 LGHNA, CDR2 YNFKEQ. CDR3 length: 15 residues. V lost 1 base to trimming and J lost 3 bases, with 9 bases between them. In DNA form, the CDR3 reads TGTGCCAGCAGCCAAGTTTCTGCGGACACCGGGGAGCTGTTTTTT. As protein: CASSQVSADTGELFF.

This chain links TRBV11-3 with TRBJ2-1; tentatively, D is TRBD2 (5 bases). V lost 0 bases, J lost 14 bases, and 11 bases lay in between. The CDR3 extends over 12 amino acids. The germline gives CDR1 SGHNT, CDR2 YENEEA. CDR3 in amino acids: CASSLEPSLEFF. CDR3 in DNA: TGTGCCAGCAGCTTAGAGCCTAGCTTGGAGTTCTTC. The full variable domain, with the rest looked up from reference TRBV11-3 and TRBJ2-1, is EAGVVQSPRYKIIEKKQPVAFWCNPISGHNTLYWYLQNLGQGPELLIRYENEEAVDDSQLPKDRFSAERLKGVDSTLKIQPAELGDSAVYLCASSLEPSLEFFGPGTRLTVL.

The chain uses TRBV13 and TRBJ1-2; 7 nucleotides align to TRBD1. The J segment lost 7 bases and the V segment lost 0 bases, leaving 8 bases of the junction unmatched. The CDR3 has 15 amino acids. Germline CDR1 and CDR2: PRHDT and FYEKMQ (reference sequence). The CDR3 DNA reads TGTGCCAGCAGCTTAGGCCTCAGACAGGGAGGTGGCTACACCTTC. Translation: CASSLGLRQGGGYTF.